Presented here are 19 T cell receptor beta chains from one specimen sequenced in a study of blood T cell repertoires in COVID-19. The method was immunoSEQ multiplex PCR; TCRdb's version includes in-frame clones alone and lacks a portion of them. The data hold roughly 230,000 clones, with roughly 84% observed a single time. The sequencing input was PBMCs or T cells enriched from blood (not recorded which). These receptors all stem from a man aged 25 to 45 in a cohort exposed to, infected with or recovered from COVID-19 (not recorded which).

This chain joins TRBV5-1 and TRBJ1-1; 9 bases are shared with TRBD1. J was trimmed by 7 bases and V by 4 bases; bases with no gene match: 14. This CDR3 is built from 16 residues. Germline V gene lookup returns CDR1 SGHRS and CDR2 YFSETQ. The CDR3 region is CASSPGTGIWRGEAFF. The CDR3 DNA reads as TGCGCCAGCAGCCCGGGGACAGGGATTTGGAGGGGTGAAGCTTTCTTT.

V is TRBV11-2 and J is TRBJ1-4, with a weak D call TRBD1 (6 bases). Germline V CDR1 and CDR2: SGHAT, FQNNGV. The CDR3 extends over 15 amino acids. V lost 5 bases and J 7 bases, leaving 17 bases between the germline ends. This chain's CDR3 is CASSPSSRGSEKLFF. As DNA, the CDR3 is TGTGCCAGCAGCCCCTCGAGCAGGGGCAGTGAAAAACTGTTTTTT.

CDR3 protein: CASSLTGVGETQYF. In DNA, the CDR3 is TGCGCCAGCAGCCTCACAGGGGTTGGAGAGACCCAGTACTTC. The chain links TRBV4-1 to TRBJ2-5; 7 positions match TRBD1. Germline trimming cut 4 bases from V and 4 bases from J; bases unmatched to any gene: 6. Germline CDR1 MGHRA, CDR2 YSYEKL. The CDR3 extends over 14 amino acids.

This chain links TRBV5-6 with TRBJ1-2, with D unresolved. Germline V gene lookup returns CDR1 SGHDT and CDR2 YYEEEE. Trimming stripped 0 bases from V and 8 bases from J, with 11 bases between. The CDR3 runs to 13 residues. Here the CDR3 reads CASSLAEGSGYTF. CDR3 nucleotide sequence: TGTGCCAGCAGCTTGGCCGAGGGTTCCGGCTACACCTTC.

This clone has only a few counts. The gene calls are TRBV7-9 and TRBJ2-7, with D perhaps TRBD1 (5 bases). The V gene's germline CDR1 is SEHNR and CDR2 FQNEAQ (reference sequence). V lost 5 bases and J 4 bases, leaving 21 bases between the germline ends. The CDR3 length is 16 residues. The DNA for the CDR3 is TGTGCCAGCAGCCCCTTGCAGGGCGATGTGGGTTACGAGCAGTACTTC. Residues: CASSPLQGDVGYEQYF.

The rearrangement uses TRBV9 and TRBJ2-1; maybe TRBD2 (5 bases). The V and J ends lost 0 bases and 0 bases respectively, with 19 bases between them. Germline values: CDR1 SGDLS, CDR2 YYNGEE. This CDR3 spans 19 amino acids. CDR3 amino acids: CASSVGLLGRSSSYNEQFF. The CDR3 DNA follows: TGTGCCAGCAGCGTAGGACTACTCGGCCGTTCTAGCTCCTACAATGAGCAGTTCTTC. Using reference TRBV9 and TRBJ2-1 for the parts outside the CDR3, the full variable domain is DSGVTQTPKHLITATGQRVTLRCSPRSGDLSVYWYQQSLDQGLQFLIQYYNGEERAKGNILERFSAQQFPDLHSELNLSSLELGDSALYFCASSVGLLGRSSSYNEQFFGPGTRLTVL.

This chain links TRBV9 with TRBJ2-3, with a tentative D call TRBD2 (6 bases). Germline V CDR1 and CDR2: SGDLS, YYNGEE. There are 15 residues in the CDR3. Trimming took off 0 bases at V and 0 bases at J, with 8 bases between the two ends. The CDR3 here is CASSVDGSSTDTQYF. The CDR3 region has the DNA TGTGCCAGCAGCGTAGACGGGAGTAGCACAGATACGCAGTATTTT. Variable domain in full (rest from reference TRBV9 and TRBJ2-3): DSGVTQTPKHLITATGQRVTLRCSPRSGDLSVYWYQQSLDQGLQFLIQYYNGEERAKGNILERFSAQQFPDLHSELNLSSLELGDSALYFCASSVDGSSTDTQYFGPGTRLTVL.

The chain has TRBV23-1 and TRBJ1-2; D unclear. TRBV23-1 is recorded as an ORF, its role being uncertain. There are 16 residues in the CDR3. V was shortened by 8 bases and J by 3 bases, with 22 bases between the two germline ends. The CDR3 reads CASHPVRDPVDYGYTF. As DNA, the CDR3 is TGCGCCAGCCATCCGGTACGGGATCCCGTAGACTATGGCTACACCTTC.

The genes are TRBV19 and TRBJ1-6; 8 bases agree with TRBD1. V gave up 7 bases and J gave up 10 bases; unmatched junction bases: 12. The germline V gene encodes CDR1 LNHDA and CDR2 SQIVND (reference sequence). The CDR3 is 15 amino acids. This CDR3 is CASTLGTGGSSPLHF. CDR3 coding DNA: TGTGCCAGTACCCTCGGGACAGGCGGGTCATCACCCCTCCACTTT.

This chain joins TRBV19 and TRBJ2-5; D possibly corresponds to TRBD2 (5 bases). CDR3 length equals 17 residues. Germline values: CDR1 LNHDA, CDR2 SQIVND (reference sequence). V lost 4 bases, J lost 5 bases, and 23 bases lay in between. CDR3 sequence reads: CASSRTPPPQPWETQYF. For the CDR3, the DNA is TGTGCCAGTAGTAGGACTCCCCCTCCTCAGCCGTGGGAGACCCAGTACTTC. Combining the CDR3 with reference TRBV19 and TRBJ2-5 gives the whole variable domain DGGITQSPKYLFRKEGQNVTLSCEQNLNHDAMYWYRQDPGQGLRLIYYSQIVNDFQKGDIAEGYSVSREKKESFPLTVTSAQKNPTAFYLCASSRTPPPQPWETQYFGPGTRLLVL.

The V gene is TRBV2, the J gene TRBJ2-5; 7 positions match TRBD2. CDR3 length: 15 residues. CDR1 is SNHLY and CDR2 is FYNNEI in the germline V gene. Losses at the gene ends were 4 bases for V and 1 base for J; bases not matched to a gene: 6. CDR3 bases: TGTGCCAGCAGTGCTAGCGGAGTGGGCCAAGAGACCCAGTACTTC. This encodes CASSASGVGQETQYF. The full variable domain, completed using reference TRBV2 and TRBJ2-5, is EPEVTQTPSHQVTQMGQEVILRCVPISNHLYFYWYRQILGQKVEFLVSFYNNEISEKSEIFDDQFSVERPDGSNFTLKIRSTKLEDSAMYFCASSASGVGQETQYFGPGTRLLVL.

The chain employs TRBV18 and TRBJ1-1, with D perhaps TRBD1 (5 bases). From germline, CDR1 is KGHSH and CDR2 LQKENI. Trimming cost V 3 bases and J 1 base, with 9 bases left between them. This CDR3 is built from 14 residues. The CDR3 sequence: CASSPSGGNTEAFF. DNA for the CDR3: TGTGCCAGCTCACCTAGCGGGGGGAACACTGAAGCTTTCTTT.

The CDR3 nucleotides are TGTGCCAGCAGCTTGGAGGCTAGCGACGGGGAGCTGTTTTTT. It translates to CASSLEASDGELFF. The chain employs TRBV5-4 and TRBJ2-2; possible D gene TRBD2, 6 bases. The length of the CDR3 is 14 residues. Trimming removed 0 bases from V and 7 bases from J, with 10 bases in between. Germline values: CDR1 SGHNT, CDR2 YYREEE (reference sequence).

The chain couples TRBV6-5 to TRBJ2-7; the D gene is possibly TRBD1 (6 bases). Germline V gives CDR1 MNHEY, CDR2 SVGAGI. Trimming shortened V by 2 bases and J by 5 bases, and 7 bases separated the two germline ends. The CDR3 extends over 12 amino acids. CDR3 amino acids: CASSYGGNEQYF. In nucleotides, the CDR3 is TGTGCCAGCAGTTACGGGGGCAACGAGCAGTACTTC.

The chain couples TRBV11-2 to TRBJ2-3; 7 nucleotides line up with TRBD2. Germline assignment: CDR1 SGHAT and CDR2 FQNNGV. The V and J ends lost 3 bases and 4 bases, in that order; junction bases with no gene match: 4. The CDR3 extends over 14 amino acids. The CDR3 sequence: CASSLAGVADTQYF. CDR3 in DNA: TGTGCCAGCAGCTTGGCGGGAGTGGCAGATACGCAGTATTTT.

The chain employs TRBV5-4 and TRBJ2-3; 7 positions match TRBD1. Germline values: CDR1 SGHNT, CDR2 YYREEE (reference sequence). V lost 7 bases, J lost 2 bases, and 10 bases stayed unmatched. This CDR3 is 15 amino acids long. The CDR3 DNA follows: TGTGCCAGCGGGACGCCGGGACAGACCACAGATACGCAGTATTTT. The encoded protein is CASGTPGQTTDTQYF.

The genes are TRBV19 and TRBJ2-4; 8 bases align to TRBD2. Germline CDR1 and CDR2: LNHDA and SQIVND (reference sequence). The CDR3 is 14 amino acids. V was clipped by 4 bases and J by 4 bases; unmatched bases: 3. The CDR3 here is CASSTASGKNIQYF. CDR3 DNA: TGTGCCAGTAGTACAGCTAGCGGGAAAAACATTCAGTACTTC.

This clone was counted once. The V call is TRBV28, the J call TRBJ2-4, with 9 bases matching TRBD1. V shed 5 bases and J 5 bases; nucleotides not matched to a gene: 4. The germline V gene encodes CDR1 MDHEN and CDR2 SYDVKM. CDR3 length: 14 amino acids. As DNA, the CDR3 is TGTGCCAGCAGTCGGACAGGGGCCGAAAACATTCAGTACTTC. Amino acid sequence: CASSRTGAENIQYF.

The V gene is TRBV9, the J gene TRBJ2-7; 9 bases map to TRBD2. Germline values: CDR1 SGDLS, CDR2 YYNGEE. This CDR3 has 14 amino acids. Trimming cost V 4 bases and J 4 bases; bases outside gene matches: 6. For the CDR3, the DNA is TGTGCCAGCAGCAGGGCTAGCGGGATTTACGAGCAGTACTTC. It codes for CASSRASGIYEQYF.